Shown below are 8 T cell receptor beta chains from a single sample sequenced in a study of T cell repertoires in cytomegalovirus infection. One entry per CDR3 protein results from TCRdb running MiXCR on the reads. Among around 240,000 distinct CDR3 sequences listed, about 23% were seen once. The sample comprised CD8+ T cells from PBMCs. These receptor sequences come from a human donor in good health (CMV status not recorded). Some clones in this sample may be carry-over from other donors' samples.

The chain uses TRBV27 and TRBJ1-5, with D hard to call. Germline CDR1 is MNHEY and CDR2 is SMNVEV (reference sequence). Deletions cut 2 bases from V and 6 bases from J, with 11 bases between. There are 14 residues in the CDR3. DNA for the CDR3: TGTGCCAGCAGTTTACGGGGAGAGGGTCAGCCCCAGCATTTT. Translating it yields CASSLRGEGQPQHF.

The V gene is TRBV12-5, the J gene TRBJ2-5, with D unresolved. The germline V gene has CDR1 LGHNT and CDR2 FRNRAP. The CDR3 loop spans 16 amino acids. Trimming pared 6 bases from V and 0 bases from J, leaving 17 bases between. CDR3: CASGPEDGPNQETQYF. CDR3 nucleotide sequence: TGTGCTAGTGGCCCCGAGGACGGACCCAACCAAGAGACCCAGTACTTC.

This clonotype was found a few times. The chain recombines TRBV4-2 with TRBJ2-3; tentative D call: TRBD2 (5 bases). The CDR3 spans 17 residues. The V gene lost 0 bases and the J gene lost 2 bases, with 15 bases spanning the gap. Per the germline V gene, CDR1 is LGHNA and CDR2 is YNFKEQ. CDR3 sequence reads: CASSQERLLASTDTQYF. CDR3 DNA sequence: TGTGCCAGCAGCCAAGAACGGTTGCTAGCTTCCACAGATACGCAGTATTTT.

This clonotype was seen ten or more times. This rearrangement joins TRBV7-8 to TRBJ2-1, with 9 bases fitting TRBD2. The length of the CDR3 is 16 residues. Germline CDR1 is SGHVS and CDR2 is FQNEAQ. The J segment lost 5 bases and the V segment lost 2 bases, leaving 7 bases of the junction unmatched. CDR3 bases: TGTGCCAGCAGCTTATATTCTAGCGGGGCCGACAATGAGCAGTTCTTC. Protein product: CASSLYSSGADNEQFF. Variable domain in full (rest from reference TRBV7-8 and TRBJ2-1): GAGVSQSPRYKVAKRGQDVALRCDPISGHVSLFWYQQALGQGPEFLTYFQNEAQLDKSGLPSDRFFAERPEGSVSTLKIQRTQQEDSAVYLCASSLYSSGADNEQFFGPGTRLTVL.

This clonotype was found a few times. The gene calls are TRBV12-3 or TRBV12-4 and TRBJ1-1; D unresolved. This CDR3 spans 13 amino acids. The V gene lost 2 bases and the J gene lost 1 base, with 5 bases spanning the gap. The CDR3 protein is CASSLLKNTEAFF. CDR3 nucleotide sequence: TGTGCCAGCAGTTTACTCAAGAACACTGAAGCTTTCTTT.

The chain combines TRBV6-5 with TRBJ2-3; possibly TRBD2 for D (6 bases). V lost 2 bases, J lost 6 bases, and 12 bases lay in between. The germline V gene has CDR1 MNHEY and CDR2 SVGAGI. The CDR3 contains 14 residues. CDR3 amino acids: CASSYGTADDTQYF. The CDR3 DNA is TGTGCCAGCAGTTACGGGACTGCTGACGATACGCAGTATTTT.

To note about this clonotype: The junction departs from germline at one end; a sequencing error may be responsible. The chain links TRBV7-9 to TRBJ2-5; 7 positions match TRBD2. The CDR3 runs to 16 residues. Germline lookup yields CDR1 SEHNR and CDR2 FQNEAQ (reference sequence). CDR3 nucleotide sequence: TGTGTCAGCACCTCCGCGGGGCGGGGGTACCAAGAGACCCAGTACTTC. Protein: CVSTSAGRGYQETQYF. Based on the CDR3 plus reference TRBV7-9 and TRBJ2-5, the full variable domain is DTGVSQNPRHKITKRGQNVTFRCDPISEHNRLYWYRQTLGQGPEFLTYFQNEAQLEKSRLLSDRFSAERPKGSFSTLEIQRTEQGDSAMYLCVSTSAGRGYQETQYFGPGTRLLVL.

This chain joins TRBV11-2 and TRBJ2-3, with D possibly TRBD2 on 6 matching bases. V was shortened by 1 base and J by 2 bases, with 16 bases between the two germline ends. The CDR3 extends over 17 amino acids. Germline V gene data show CDR1 as SGHAT and CDR2 as FQNNGV. CDR3 sequence: CASSLAAGTFTTDTQYF. In DNA form, the CDR3 reads TGTGCCAGCAGCTTAGCCGCCGGGACTTTCACCACAGATACGCAGTATTTT.